Sequencing of this T cell receptor beta chain was carried out in a study of neurological immune-mediated disorders (dated 2019 in TCRdb). In the study overall: Among the approximately 34 multiple sclerosis patients, some 31 had relapsing-remitting MS and 3 had secondary progressive MS. Using UMI-based sequencing, the study compared peripheral blood TCR-beta repertoires from patients with HTLV-I-associated myelopathy (HAM/TSP), patients with multiple sclerosis, and healthy controls. Longitudinal samples, technical triplicates and paired sorted CD4+ and CD8+ T-cell subsets, alongside PBMC samples, were included among the roughly 100 TCR-beta libraries. The cohort comprised 60 to 75 subjects: some 15 HAM/TSP patients, approximately 34 multiple sclerosis patients and 20 or so healthy controls. Broad study findings and their caveats: No association of the MS cluster with clinical or MRI features was observed, and the need for larger cohorts was stated by the authors. The highest TCR clonal expansion was observed in HAM/TSP patients, whereas the lowest was observed in MS patients, even when compared with healthy controls. Phylogenetic analysis grouped repertoires from 18 of 34 MS patients into a cluster of related CDR3 sequences, suggesting a possible repertoire-level signature. No identical CDR3 amino acid sequences were found to be shared among expanded clones across subjects, suggesting that TCR-beta repertoires were private in all groups.

cDNA was synthesized by template-switch 5'RACE using a primer with a 10-nucleotide random unique molecular identifier that tagged each TCR transcript. Over 180 million TCR-beta sequences, covering 15-18 subjects, were produced in each sequencing run. Total RNA was extracted with the RNeasy kit. TCR-beta VDJ regions were amplified with primers for the TCR constant region and the 5'RACE anchor, using the KAPA Real-time Library Amplification kit. A first PCR added sample indexes and Illumina adaptors, after which a second PCR increased the library yield. After purification with Ampure beads, the TCR product of roughly 650 bp was size-selected on a 2% E-gel SizeSelection system. Before pooling, libraries had their quality checked on a Bioanalyzer, their concentration measured with Qubit, and their quantity determined with the Kapa Library Quantification kit. An Illumina HiSeq 2500 sequenced the libraries paired-end 2 x 150 bp. To increase sequence diversity, about 25-31% phiX was spiked into each library pool. The published analysis was carried out like this. The UMI-based MiGEC pipeline processed quality-filtered reads and removed over 75% of raw TCR sequences during error correction. IMGT germline references were used for alignment of VDJ genes, and clonotypes were defined by a unique CDR3 amino acid sequence together with V-J genes. Clonal expansion, Shannon diversity and CDR3 relatedness were evaluated with VDJtools (CalcPairwiseDistances, ClusterSamples), while phylogenetic trees were built in CLCbio workbench. Using coefficient-of-variation modelling across technical triplicates, the study counted a clone as expanded if it had at least 8 unique UMIs. TCRdb passed the public sequencing reads through fastp at Q25 and MiXCR, retaining productive beta sequences. One record per CDR3 amino acid sequence lists the most common genes and DNA. TCRdb's processing, not the authors' own work, is the source of the V and J calls. The sample has about 35,000 distinct CDR3 sequences on record, 3.8% of them singletons. Roughly 2% of the sample is in the top ten clones.

CDR1 and CDR2 were assigned from the germline V gene as MNHEY and SVGEGT. The CDR3 numbers 14 residues from cysteine through phenylalanine. Only the CDR3 part of the read is kept: 42 bases, read in frame from the first base. At the junction V is shortened by 2 bases and J by 2 bases, with 7 bases in between. For the unsorted PBMC libraries, 2 million PBMCs were stored in RNAlater at -80 degrees C until RNA extraction and were used to generate the libraries. The multiple sclerosis patients were enrolled in a US clinical protocol that evaluated disease progression with magnetic resonance imaging. PBMCs were separated from peripheral blood using Ficoll-Hypaque density gradient centrifugation and then cryopreserved in liquid nitrogen. This clonotype occurred many times. Its antigen specificity is not known. It has no much larger one-base neighbor in the sample; base qualities were not kept.

The sequenced sample was PBMCs. The V gene is TRBV6-2 or TRBV6-3 and the J gene is TRBJ2-1, with a tentative D gene TRBD2 over 5 matching bases. The TCR comes from a man aged 30 to 39 with multiple sclerosis. The sequence in DNA is TGTGCCAGCAGTTACGAGGGAGCCTACAATGAGCAGTTCTTC. This encodes CASSYEGAYNEQFF.